The source of this T cell receptor beta chain is a study of regulatory T cells in long-lasting Graves disease. Study results and limitations: Limited sample numbers may have lowered accuracy. Reduced TCR diversity was observed in persistent Graves' patients versus newly diagnosed patients.

Concerning this clonotype: Its matching antigen is unknown.

Arm-PCR with iRepertoire HTBI primers amplified the CDR3 regions for these TCR beta libraries. MiXCR, applied by TCRdb to the multiplex PCR reads, yields one record per CDR3 protein. The data hold approximately 400,000 distinct CDR3 sequences, with roughly 16% observed a single time. Deletions cut 2 bases from V and 3 bases from J, with 14 bases between. CDR1 and CDR2 (germline): MNHEY, SVGEGT. The CDR3 covers 15 residues. The sample's time point: newly diagnosed GD, antithyroid drugs for less than 3 months. Researchers made the TCR library from RNA that was extracted from PBMCs. Sequences were derived from peripheral blood mononuclear cells (PBMCs), sampled at new diagnosis, from a patient treated with antithyroid drugs. This clonotype was sampled from a female donor with Graves disease. This rearrangement joins TRBV6-2 or TRBV6-3 to TRBJ2-7; D not certain. The CDR3 nucleotides read TGTGCCAGCAGTTACGAATCAGTCCGGTTCTACGAGCAGTACTTC. This codes for CASSYESVRFYEQYF.